This T cell receptor (beta chain) is from a study of blood T cell repertoires in COVID-19. Study-wide context: T cells, B-cell-depleted T cells, or PBMCs provided the cDNA or gDNA that served as material.

Assay: immunoSEQ multiplex PCR; the TCRdb copy retains only in-frame clones and omits some. The sample consists of under 200,000 clones, roughly 77% of them appearing once. It was during active infection that Seattle patients were enrolled and then longitudinally followed. The CDR3 length is 14 residues. Trimming took off 0 bases at V and 12 bases at J, with 17 bases between the two ends. The germline CDR1 and CDR2 sequences are LGHNA and YSLEER. The sequence was obtained from a woman aged 35 to 49 with COVID-19, enrolled during active disease. The chain links TRBV4-3 to TRBJ1-2, with D perhaps matching TRBD1 (5 bases). The sample taken for sequencing was peripheral blood. CDR3 residues: CASSQEARVSPHTF. Written as DNA, the CDR3 is TGCGCCAGCAGCCAAGAGGCCAGGGTCAGCCCTCACACCTTC.